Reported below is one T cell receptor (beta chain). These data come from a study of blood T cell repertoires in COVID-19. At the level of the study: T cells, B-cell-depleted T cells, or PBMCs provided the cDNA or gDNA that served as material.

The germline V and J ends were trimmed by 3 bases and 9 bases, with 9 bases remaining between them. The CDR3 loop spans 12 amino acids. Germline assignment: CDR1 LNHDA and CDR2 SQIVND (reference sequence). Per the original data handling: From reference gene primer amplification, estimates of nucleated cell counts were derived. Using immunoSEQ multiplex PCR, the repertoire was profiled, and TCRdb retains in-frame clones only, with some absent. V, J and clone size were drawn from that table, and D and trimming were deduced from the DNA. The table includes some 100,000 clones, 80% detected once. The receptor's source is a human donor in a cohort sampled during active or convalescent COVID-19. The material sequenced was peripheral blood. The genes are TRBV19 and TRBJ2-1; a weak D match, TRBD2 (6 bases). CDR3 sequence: CASSILRGEQFF. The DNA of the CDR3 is TGTGCCAGTAGTATTCTGCGGGGTGAGCAGTTCTTC.